The clone carrying this TCR beta chain was detected ten times or more. This CDR3 region has 13 residues. Germline assignment: CDR1 DFQATT and CDR2 SNEGSKA (reference sequence). The germline V and J ends were trimmed by 0 bases and 1 base, with 6 bases remaining between them. This sample is drawn from a study of neurological immune-mediated disorders. The making of cDNA relied on 5'RACE with 10-nucleotide random UMIs. TCRdb processed the 5' RACE reads anew with MiXCR; each CDR3 protein has one entry. The sample includes 45,000 to 60,000 distinct CDR3 sequences, roughly 3.5% of them seen just once. The receptor was derived from a man under 40 with multiple sclerosis. V usage is TRBV20-1 and J usage is TRBJ1-1; no clear D gene. Sample: PBMCs. As DNA, the CDR3 is TGCAGTGCTAGAGATAACAGGAACACTGAAGCTTTCTTT. Residues: CSARDNRNTEAFF.